The T cell receptor (beta chain) under discussion was sequenced for a study of blood T cells in healthy people across ages (dated by TCRdb to 2013 to 2016). A note on the overall study: Template switching captured roughly one uniquely barcoded TCR beta cDNA molecule per two T cells in model experiments. Using deep sequencing normalized with unique cDNA molecular identifiers, the study measured how TCR beta repertoire diversity changes with age. The donors were split into four age groups: young (average about 16 years), middle-aged (39), aged (62) and long-lived (approximately 80). To avoid experimental bias, donors of different ages were distributed randomly across sequencing lanes. Two additional independent replicas of 1 million unique cDNA reads from the same blood draw were analyzed for two donors (one aged 18 to 30 and one aged 80 or older).

CDR1 and CDR2 are drawn from the germline V gene (reference sequence): LNHNV, YYDKDF. Taken from cysteine to phenylalanine, the CDR3 has 16 residues. The only DNA kept is the CDR3, 48 bases in frame from the first base. Libraries were constructed by 5' RACE. Sequencing used an Illumina HiSeq 2500. A second PCR of 7 to 11 cycles was run with a J-beta primer mix and a sample-barcoded 5' primer. A unique molecular identifier was introduced onto each TCR beta cDNA molecule by a template-switch 5' adaptor carrying 12 random nucleotides. Each sample yielded at least 2.5 million CDR3-containing paired-end reads. First-strand cDNA synthesis was performed from all RNA using the Mint cDNA synthesis kit, with priming by a TRBC-specific oligonucleotide. After uracil-DNA glycosylase treatment, a first 18-cycle PCR used universal primers M1SS and BC2_uni_R on all cDNA. The authors' analysis ran thus. Each sample was normalized by randomly selecting 1 million high-quality reads, each carrying a distinct molecular identifier. Reads with shared molecular identifiers were discarded instead of being binned into consensus sequences. CDR3 identification, clonotype clustering and error correction used MiTCR with a Q25 quality threshold and the strictest error-elimination algorithm. Lower-bound total TCR beta diversity was estimated with a nonparametric unseen species model using Euler transformation. TCRdb redid the processing of the public reads, applying fastp at Q25 and MiXCR, and retained in-frame beta chains. Rows with one shared CDR3 protein collapse into an entry with the most common genes and DNA. TCRdb's processing, not the authors', yielded these V and J calls. In all, the sample holds approximately 900,000 distinct CDR3 sequences, and around 49% of those were seen once. The top ten clones comprise about an eighth of the sample.

The donors were 40 or so Caucasian individuals from Russia, aged 6 to 90 years, who were systemically healthy. Each donor gave around 9.8 milliliters of peripheral blood, collected into EDTA-treated Vacutainer tubes. Ficoll-Paque density-gradient centrifugation was used to isolate PBMCs, with at least 6.5 million per sample. Trizol reagent was used to extract total RNA from the PBMCs, yielding at least 6 micrograms per sample. For every donor, an aliquot of PBMCs went through flow cytometry to measure the percentages of naive CD45RAhigh/CD27high T cells. Concerning this clonotype: The antigen it recognizes is unknown. Base qualities are not recorded, but no much larger clone differs from it by a single base.

Overall results and qualifications from the work: Observed TCR beta diversity per million T cells fell roughly linearly with age, and a significant reduction was already apparent by age roughly 40. Because the CMV infection status of the donors was unknown, age-related changes in expanded clonotypes may potentially have been confounded. Estimates of total diversity from one million sequenced T cells were regarded as lower bounds and underestimates. The percentage of naive T cells measured by flow cytometry correlated strongly with observed TCR beta diversity. Because profiling used bulk unsorted PBMCs, naive and antigen-experienced compartments could not be compared conclusively. Compared with the aged group, the long-lived group had more naive CD4+ T cells, fewer expanded clones and increased TCR diversity, a pattern suggesting age selection.

The V and J segments used are TRBV15 and TRBJ2-5; the central 9 bases match TRBD1. TRBJ2-7 matches the DNA end more closely, so the J call is doubtful. The sequencing sample was made of blood. This clonotype was obtained from a man aged 30 to 45 in good health. The DNA sequence is TGTGCCACCAGCAGAGTCCCTGGACAGGGGTCCTACGAGCAGTACTTC. It translates as CATSRVPGQGSYEQYF.